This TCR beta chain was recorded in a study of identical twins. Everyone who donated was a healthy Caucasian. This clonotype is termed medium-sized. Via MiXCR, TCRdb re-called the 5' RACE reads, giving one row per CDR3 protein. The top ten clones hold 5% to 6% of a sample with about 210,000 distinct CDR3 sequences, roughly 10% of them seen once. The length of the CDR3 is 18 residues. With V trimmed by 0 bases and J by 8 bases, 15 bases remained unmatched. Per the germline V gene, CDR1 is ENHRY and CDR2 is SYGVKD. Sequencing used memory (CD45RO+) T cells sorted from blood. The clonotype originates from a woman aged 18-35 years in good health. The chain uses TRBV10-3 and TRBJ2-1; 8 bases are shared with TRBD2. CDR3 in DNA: TGTGCCATCAGTGAGTCGATGGGGAAAGGGACTAGGTCCCATGAGCAGTTCTTC. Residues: CAISESMGKGTRSHEQFF.